The clone carrying this TCR beta chain was detected only once. Its antigen is unknown. The data were taken from a study of cytomegalovirus exposure and HLA in healthy donors. Study-level results: According to a subsequent analysis, TCR clusters identified in the first cohort showed a tendency to co-occur across the roughly 110 validation repertoires. Accounts indicate the classifier identified cytomegalovirus status with strong specificity and sensitivity. The study listed roughly 160 cytomegalovirus-associated TCR beta chains. Specific recognition of CMV antigens was confirmed in vitro for a few chains (all CMV-associated).

Repertoires were generated with immunoSEQ multiplex PCR, while TCRdb's copy carries only in-frame clones and drops some. The top ten hold approximately 1.5% of the sample, which has 150,000 to 200,000 clones, 86% seen once. The receptor was derived from a woman under 30 in good health and CMV-seronegative. The sequenced sample consisted of PBMCs.

The CDR3, as DNA: TGTGCCAGCAGCCAAGGAGTTGGGACAGGGGGCACAGATACGCAGTATTTT. It translates to CASSQGVGTGGTDTQYF. This chain connects TRBV4-2 to TRBJ2-3, with 10 positions matching TRBD1. V gave up 1 base and J gave up 1 base; unmatched junction bases: 5. CDR3 length equals 17 residues. In germline, CDR1 is LGHNA, CDR2 YNFKEQ.